This TCR beta chain was sequenced during a study of CD8 T cells in ankylosing spondylitis. Overall study results and limits: What appeared characteristic of ankylosing spondylitis blood was a TCR beta motif of seven to nine highly homologous variants.

This clonotype was counted many times. Its target is not known. Generation of TCR beta libraries employed quantitative 5'-RACE incorporating molecular barcodes. TCRdb recomputed calls from the 5' RACE reads with MiXCR, one row per CDR3 protein. This table holds more than 500,000 distinct CDR3 sequences, about 5.4% found once. Germline V gene data show CDR1 as MGHRA and CDR2 as YSYEKL. V gave up 0 bases and J gave up 4 bases, with 13 bases separating them. CDR3 length equals 15 residues. Sample: blood, either unsorted or a sorted T cell fraction (not recorded which). The J gene is TRBJ2-7, the V gene TRBV4-1; a possible D gene is TRBD2 (6 bases). The receptor was derived from a male donor with ankylosing spondylitis. The CDR3 loop reads CASSQDPGVQYEQYF. The DNA of the CDR3 is TGCGCCAGCAGCCAAGATCCGGGAGTACAGTACGAGCAGTACTTC.